This is a list of T cell receptor beta chains from one sample in a study of T-cell reconstitution after alpha-beta-depleted transplantation in children. TCRdb ran MiXCR on the PCR reads and lists one entry per CDR3 protein. The data show 500,000 or so distinct CDR3 sequences, with about 33% seen just once and 2% to 2.5% held by the top ten. The sequencing used PBMCs from the stem cell graft donor, collected from the stem cell graft. The receptor set was obtained from a human donor who donated a stem cell graft to a child with aplastic anemia. The CDR3 runs from the conserved cysteine through the conserved F or W. The D gene is left open where the match is weak. A row's size may be missing; if present it is once, few, many or a size class.

clone size,V gene,D gene,J gene,CDR3 DNA,CDR3 protein
.,TRBV28,.,TRBJ1-5,TGTGCCAGCAGTTTTCCTTCCCGGGCCCTAATCCCTCAGCCCCAGCATTTT,CASSFPSRALIPQPQHF
.,TRBV12-3/TRBV12-4,TRBD2,TRBJ2-1,TGTGCCAGCAGTCCGCCGGGACTAGCGGGGGGATGGCAGTTCTTC,CASSPPGLAGGWQFF
.,TRBV12-3/TRBV12-4,.,TRBJ2-1,TGTGCCAGCAGCCCGTCGAGGGAGCAGTTCTTC,CASSPSREQFF
.,TRBV29-1,TRBD2,TRBJ2-2,TGCAGCGTTGTTAACCTAGCGGGAGGGACCGGGGAGCTGTTTTTT,CSVVNLAGGTGELFF
.,TRBV6-5,TRBD2,TRBJ2-5,TGTGCCAGCAGTTACCGGCCTTCCGGGGGGGGCACAGAGACCCAGTACTTC,CASSYRPSGGGTETQYF
few,TRBV20-1,.,TRBJ2-3,TGCAGTGCTAGAGATCTCGCAGATACGCAGTATTTT,CSARDLADTQYF
.,TRBV18,.,TRBJ1-3,TGTGCCAGCTCCCCTGTCCCGAGCTCTGGAAACACCATATATTTT,CASSPVPSSGNTIYF
few,TRBV7-9,TRBD1,TRBJ1-1,TGTGCCAGCAGCCCGCACTCTACAGGGGGCAATGAAGCTTTCTTT,CASSPHSTGGNEAFF
few,TRBV6-2/TRBV6-3,TRBD2,TRBJ2-1,TGTGCCAGCAGCCGACGCGTCGGACTAGACGGTGTACAAATCTTC,CASSRRVGLDGVQIF
few,TRBV6-5,.,TRBJ2-7,TGTGCCAGCAGTTACTCGATTCAGGGCAGCGCCTTCTCCTACGAGCAGTACTTC,CASSYSIQGSAFSYEQYF
.,TRBV20-1,.,TRBJ1-2,TGCAGTGCTAAAGACAGTGCTAACTATGGCTACACCTTC,CSAKDSANYGYTF
.,TRBV15,.,TRBJ1-5,TGTGCCACCAGCCTTGACAGGCGACTTAGCAATCAGCCCCAGCATTTT,CATSLDRRLSNQPQHF
.,TRBV20-1,TRBD1,TRBJ1-1,TGCAGTGCTAGAGGAGGGACAGAGAGCGGAATGAACACTGAAGCTTTCTTT,CSARGGTESGMNTEAFF
many,TRBV7-2,.,TRBJ2-3,TGTGCCAGCAGCTTCCGAGATACGCAGTATTTT,CASSFRDTQYF
.,TRBV3-1,.,TRBJ2-3,TGTGCCACCGGGGAGCGGCCTAGCACAGATACGCAGTATTTT,CATGERPSTDTQYF
.,TRBV5-5,.,TRBJ1-5,TGTGCCAGCAGCCTGACAGTGCTTGATCAGCCCCAGCATTTT,CASSLTVLDQPQHF
few,TRBV29-1,TRBD2,TRBJ2-2,TGCAGCGTTGAAAGCGGGAAGGCGAACACCGGGGAGCTGTTTTTT,CSVESGKANTGELFF
few,TRBV12-3/TRBV12-4,.,TRBJ1-2,TGTGCCAGCAGTTTGGACCCACCTAACTATGGCTACACCTTC,CASSLDPPNYGYTF
few,TRBV11-1,.,TRBJ2-5,TGTGCCAGCAGCTCGTCGTTCGTTCGTAGACAGCTTCAAGAGACCCAGTACTTC,CASSSSFVRRQLQETQYF
few,TRBV7-6,.,TRBJ1-3,TGTGCCAGCAGCAGTTACACGGTCGGCTCTGGAAACACCATATATTTT,CASSSYTVGSGNTIYF
.,TRBV19,.,TRBJ1-3,TGTGCCAGTAGTATTCAGGGGTTCTTTGGCACCATATATTTT,CASSIQGFFGTIYF
.,TRBV20-1,.,TRBJ2-1,TGCAGTGCTAGCCAGTCGGGCTGGGGAAATGAGCAGTTCTTC,CSASQSGWGNEQFF
.,TRBV28,.,TRBJ2-7,TGTGCCAGCAGTCCTCGGACAGCCTCCTACGAGCAGTACTTC,CASSPRTASYEQYF
.,TRBV11-3,TRBD2,TRBJ2-3,TGTGCCAGCAGCTCAAAGGGACTAGCAGAAGATACGCAGTATTTT,CASSSKGLAEDTQYF
few,TRBV7-9,TRBD2,TRBJ2-1,TGTGCCAGCAGCTTCAGGACTAGCGGGAGGGATGAGCAGTTCTTC,CASSFRTSGRDEQFF
.,TRBV29-1,TRBD2,TRBJ2-7,TGCAGCGTGGAAGGGACTAGCGGGAGATCTTACGAGCAGTACTTC,CSVEGTSGRSYEQYF
.,TRBV5-1,TRBD1,TRBJ2-5,TGCGCCAGCCGACAGGGGTTCCAAGAGACCCAGTACTTC,CASRQGFQETQYF
.,TRBV4-1,.,TRBJ1-1,TGCGCCAGCAGCCAAGTGGGGACACAGAACACTGAAGCTTTCTTT,CASSQVGTQNTEAFF
few,TRBV7-2,.,TRBJ1-2,TGTGCCAGCAGCCTCCTCCAATGGTCCAATGGCTACACCTTC,CASSLLQWSNGYTF
.,TRBV5-1,.,TRBJ2-1,TGCGCCAGCAGCTTGGACGATTATTCCTACAATGCGCAGTTCTTC,CASSLDDYSYNAQFF
few,TRBV6-1,.,TRBJ1-1,TGTGCCAGCAGTGTCCAGCTTACGGAAGCTTTCTTT,CASSVQLTEAFF
.,TRBV5-1,TRBD2,TRBJ2-1,TGCGCCAGCAGCTTGGTTCCGCGAGCGGGGGGACTAGCGGGAGACAATGAGCAGTTCTTC,CASSLVPRAGGLAGDNEQFF
.,TRBV7-9,.,TRBJ1-1,TGTGCCAGCAGCTTAGATTCAGGGTACCCTGAAGCTTTCTTT,CASSLDSGYPEAFF
few,TRBV4-2,.,TRBJ1-3,TGTGCCAGCAGCCAAGAGATATCCTCTGGAAACACCATATATTTT,CASSQEISSGNTIYF
few,TRBV29-1,TRBD1,TRBJ1-2,TGCAGCGTTGAAGAGGTTGGGACAGGGATTGGGTATGGCTACACCTTC,CSVEEVGTGIGYGYTF
once,TRBV28,.,TRBJ2-5,TGTGCCAGCAGTTTATCAGGGAGCGGCCAAGAGACCCAGTACTTC,CASSLSGSGQETQYF
.,TRBV6-1,.,TRBJ2-1,TGTGCCAGCAGTAGCAGGGGCGGCGAGCAGTTCTTC,CASSSRGGEQFF
few,TRBV30,TRBD1,TRBJ1-5,TGTGCCTGGAACGATGTGGGGACAGGGTCGGCGCAGCCCCAGCATTTT,CAWNDVGTGSAQPQHF
.,TRBV18,TRBD2,TRBJ2-1,TGTGCCAGCTCACCGAGACTAGCGGGAGAAATAAATGAGCAGTTCTTC,CASSPRLAGEINEQFF
.,TRBV7-9,.,TRBJ2-7,TGTGCCAGCAGCCTAGCTATCGACGAGCAGTACTTC,CASSLAIDEQYF
.,TRBV7-9,TRBD2,TRBJ2-5,TGTGCCAGCAGCTTAGAACTAGCGGGAGCCCACCAAGAGACCCAGTACTTC,CASSLELAGAHQETQYF
few,TRBV20-1,TRBD2,TRBJ2-1,TGCAGTGCCAAACCCCCTAGCGGGAGTCACAATGAGCAGTTCTTC,CSAKPPSGSHNEQFF
few,TRBV7-8,TRBD2,TRBJ2-5,TGTGCCAGCAGCTCCCGAGCGGGGCAAGAGACCCAGTACTTC,CASSSRAGQETQYF
few,TRBV29-1,.,TRBJ2-2,TGCAGCGGGCCGGGGCCCATCGGGGAGCTGTTTTTT,CSGPGPIGELFF
.,TRBV18,.,TRBJ1-1,TGTGCCAGCTCTTCGGACCAGGACAGCCGAGCGGCTTTCTTT,CASSSDQDSRAAFF
.,TRBV25-1,TRBD1,TRBJ2-3,TGTGCCAGCAGTGAATATATAGGACAGGGGTCCGACCCCAAGCCGGATACGCAGTATTTT,CASSEYIGQGSDPKPDTQYF
.,TRBV12-5,.,TRBJ2-6,TGTGCTAGTGGTTTGGTCTTAGTGGGATCAACTGGGGCCAACGTCCTGACTTTC,CASGLVLVGSTGANVLTF
once,TRBV28,.,TRBJ1-6,TGTGCCAGCAGATACAGTGTTGGTTCACCCCTCCACTTT,CASRYSVGSPLHF